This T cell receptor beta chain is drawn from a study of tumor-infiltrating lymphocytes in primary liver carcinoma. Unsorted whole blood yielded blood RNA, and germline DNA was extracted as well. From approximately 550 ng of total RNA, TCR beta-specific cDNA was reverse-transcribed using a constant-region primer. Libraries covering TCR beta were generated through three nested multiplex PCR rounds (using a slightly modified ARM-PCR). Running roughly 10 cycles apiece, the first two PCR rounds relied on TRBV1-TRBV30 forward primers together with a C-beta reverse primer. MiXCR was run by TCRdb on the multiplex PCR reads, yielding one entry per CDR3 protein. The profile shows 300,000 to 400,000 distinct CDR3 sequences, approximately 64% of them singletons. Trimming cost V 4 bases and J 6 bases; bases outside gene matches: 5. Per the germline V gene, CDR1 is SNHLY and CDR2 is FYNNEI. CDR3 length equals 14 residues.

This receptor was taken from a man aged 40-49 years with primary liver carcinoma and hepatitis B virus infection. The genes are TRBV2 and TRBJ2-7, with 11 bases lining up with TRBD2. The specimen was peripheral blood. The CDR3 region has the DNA TGTGCCAGCAGTGGTTTACTAGCGGGAGTCGAGCAGTACTTC. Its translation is CASSGLLAGVEQYF.